This T cell receptor (beta chain) was documented in a study of blood T cells in healthy people across ages (dated by TCRdb to between 2014 and 2016). Background on the whole study: Template switching captured roughly one uniquely barcoded TCR beta cDNA molecule per two T cells in model experiments. The study measured age-related changes in TCR beta repertoire diversity using deep sequencing normalized with unique cDNA molecular identifiers. Four age groups were formed from the donors: young (average approximately 17 years), middle-aged (approximately 40), aged (about 62) and long-lived (82). Donors of different ages were randomly distributed across sequencing lanes to avoid experimental bias. For two donors (one aged 18 to 29 and one aged 80 or older), the study analyzed two additional independent replicas of 1 million unique cDNA reads from the same blood draw.

The paper's findings and limits, for the study overall: Donor CMV infection status was unknown, potentially confounding age-related changes in expanded clonotypes. Observed TCR beta diversity correlated strongly with the percentage of naive T cells measured by flow cytometry. Compared with the aged group, more naive CD4+ T cells, fewer expanded clones and increased TCR diversity were shown by the long-lived group, suggesting age selection. As age increased, observed TCR beta diversity per million T cells dropped in a roughly linear way, and a significant reduction was already evident by age 40. Estimates of total diversity based on one million sequenced T cells were considered lower bounds and underestimates. Since profiling was done on bulk unsorted PBMCs, naive and antigen-experienced compartments could not be conclusively compared.

The germline V and J ends show losses of 1 base and 7 bases respectively, and no gene match explains 9 bases of the junction. The CDR3 runs 15 amino acids, cysteine and phenylalanine included. This entry keeps only the CDR3 DNA: 45 bases, framed from base 1. From the germline V gene, CDR1 is MGHRA and CDR2 is YSYEKL. Donors were 30 to 45 systemically healthy Caucasian individuals from Russia aged roughly 6 to 90 years. Each donor gave around 9.9 milliliters of peripheral blood, collected into EDTA-treated Vacutainer tubes. Ficoll-Paque density-gradient centrifugation was used to isolate PBMCs, with at least 7 million obtained per sample. Trizol reagent was used to extract total RNA from the PBMCs, yielding at least 6 micrograms per sample. For every donor, flow cytometry on a PBMC aliquot measured the percentage of naive CD45RAhigh/CD27high T cells. The protocol used for the library was 5' RACE. Sequencing used an Illumina HiSeq 2500. A second about 7 to 12 cycle PCR used a sample-barcoded 5' primer and a J-beta primer mix. A unique molecular identifier was introduced onto each TCR beta cDNA molecule by a template-switch 5' adaptor carrying 12 random nucleotides. Each sample yielded at least 2.5 million CDR3-containing paired-end reads. All of the RNA was converted into first-strand cDNA using the Mint cDNA synthesis kit, with a TRBC-specific oligonucleotide serving as the primer. All cDNA was treated with uracil-DNA glycosylase and then went through a first 18-cycle PCR with the universal primers M1SS and BC2_uni_R. Regarding the original processing steps: Each sample was normalized by randomly selecting 1 million high-quality reads, each carrying a distinct molecular identifier. Reads with shared molecular identifiers were discarded instead of being binned into consensus sequences. CDR3 identification, clonotype clustering and error correction used MiTCR with a Q25 quality threshold and the strictest error-elimination algorithm. A nonparametric unseen species model with Euler transformation was used to estimate a lower bound on total TCR beta diversity. The raw public data were reprocessed by TCRdb itself: fastp quality trimming at Q25, MiXCR clonotype calling, in-frame beta chains only. For every CDR3 protein sequence, its rows merge into one entry that carries the most common genes and DNA. The V and J calls reflect TCRdb's pipeline rather than the authors' work. The sample contains hundreds of thousands of distinct CDR3 sequences, under 30% of them found a single time. Of the sample, 15% to 19% is held by the ten largest clones.

This clonotype was detected ten times or more. The clone's antigen remains unknown. One base away there is no much larger clone; base qualities are not given. The rearrangement combines TRBV4-1 with TRBJ2-7; 8 junctional bases match TRBD1. Sequencing was carried out using blood. The TCR was taken from a woman older than 75 in good health. The CDR3 has the sequence CASSQVGQGGREQYF. The nucleotide sequence reads as follows: TGCGCCAGCAGCCAAGTAGGACAGGGAGGTAGGGAGCAGTACTTC.